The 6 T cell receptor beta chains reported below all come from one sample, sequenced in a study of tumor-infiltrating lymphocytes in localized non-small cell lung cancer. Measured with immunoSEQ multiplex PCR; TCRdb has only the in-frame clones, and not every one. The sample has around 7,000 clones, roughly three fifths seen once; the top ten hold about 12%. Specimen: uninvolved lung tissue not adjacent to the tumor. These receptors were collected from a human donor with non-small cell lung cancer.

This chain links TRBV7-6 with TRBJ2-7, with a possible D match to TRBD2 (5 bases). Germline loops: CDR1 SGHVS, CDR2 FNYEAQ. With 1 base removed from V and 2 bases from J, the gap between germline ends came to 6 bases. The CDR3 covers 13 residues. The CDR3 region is CASSLGGPYEQYF. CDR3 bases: TGTGCCAGCAGCTTAGGCGGGCCCTACGAGCAGTACTTC.

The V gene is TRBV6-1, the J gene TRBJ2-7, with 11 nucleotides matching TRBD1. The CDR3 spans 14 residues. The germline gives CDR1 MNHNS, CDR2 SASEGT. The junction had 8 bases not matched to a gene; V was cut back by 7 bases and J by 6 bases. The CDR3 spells CASTSGGTGGEQYF. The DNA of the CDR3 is TGTGCCAGCACCTCTGGGGGGACAGGGGGCGAGCAGTACTTC.

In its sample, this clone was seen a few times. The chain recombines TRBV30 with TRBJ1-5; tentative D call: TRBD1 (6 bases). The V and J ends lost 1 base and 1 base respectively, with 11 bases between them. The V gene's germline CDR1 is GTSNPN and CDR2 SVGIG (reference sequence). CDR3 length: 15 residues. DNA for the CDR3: TGTGCCTGGAGTGGGCAGGGGCGAAGCAATCAGCCCCAGCATTTT. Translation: CAWSGQGRSNQPQHF. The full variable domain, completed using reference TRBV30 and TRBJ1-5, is SQTIHQWPATLVQPVGSPLSLECTVEGTSNPNLYWYRQAAGRGLQLLFYSVGIGQISSEVPQNLSASRPQDRQFILSSKKLLLSDSGFYLCAWSGQGRSNQPQHFGDGTRLSIL.

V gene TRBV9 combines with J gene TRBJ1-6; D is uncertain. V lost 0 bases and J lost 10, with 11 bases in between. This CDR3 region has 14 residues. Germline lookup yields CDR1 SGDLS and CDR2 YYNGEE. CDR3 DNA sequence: TGTGCCAGCAGCGTAGGGAAGGTACGGTCACCCCTCCACTTT. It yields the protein CASSVGKVRSPLHF. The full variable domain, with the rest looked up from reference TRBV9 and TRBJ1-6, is DSGVTQTPKHLITATGQRVTLRCSPRSGDLSVYWYQQSLDQGLQFLIQYYNGEERAKGNILERFSAQQFPDLHSELNLSSLELGDSALYFCASSVGKVRSPLHFGNGTRLTVT.

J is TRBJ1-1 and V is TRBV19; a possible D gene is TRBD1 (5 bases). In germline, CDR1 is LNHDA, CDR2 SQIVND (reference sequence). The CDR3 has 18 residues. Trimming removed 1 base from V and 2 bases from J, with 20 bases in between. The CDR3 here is CASSIGPQGRARNTEAFF. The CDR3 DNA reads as TGTGCCAGTAGTATAGGTCCCCAGGGCAGGGCCCGAAACACTGAAGCTTTCTTT.

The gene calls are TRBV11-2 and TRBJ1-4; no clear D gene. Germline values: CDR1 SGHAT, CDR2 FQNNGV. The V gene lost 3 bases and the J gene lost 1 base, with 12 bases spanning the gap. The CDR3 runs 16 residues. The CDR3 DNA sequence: TGTGCCAGCAGCTTCCCCCGCCCCGGAACTAATGAAAAACTGTTTTTT. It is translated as CASSFPRPGTNEKLFF.